The clone carrying this T cell receptor beta chain was recorded at least ten times. The antigen remains undetermined. These data originate in a study of spatial heterogeneity in lung cancer. Overall study context: A strong correlation was found between TCR transcript counts in tumor regions and a T cell module score derived from matched bulk RNA-seq. The study's findings and limits: Coverage estimated for tumor T cells reached 7% to 7.5% for alpha chains and 13% for beta chains. Tumor mutation count correlated with how many alpha and beta TCRs expanded intratumorally.

TCRdb passed the 5' RACE reads through MiXCR, listing each CDR3 protein once. The sample includes 25,000 to 30,000 distinct CDR3 sequences, approximately 6.5% of them seen just once. Indicated time point: sample taken at primary tumor resection. The donors, more than 55 patients with untreated early-stage non-small cell lung cancer, provided the samples. Whole RNA obtained from tumor, nontumor lung or frozen PBMC underwent sequencing without sorting. This specimen consisted of lung tumor tissue, obtained at surgery. The receptor was isolated from a male donor with early-stage non-small cell lung cancer.

The CDR3 nucleotides are TGCAGTCTTGATTGGGGGGGTTCAGATACGCAGTATTTT. Its translation is CSLDWGGSDTQYF. The J gene is TRBJ2-3, the V gene TRBV29-1; 7 bases match TRBD2. The CDR3 runs 13 residues. Looked up from germline, CDR1 is SQVTM and CDR2 is ANQGSEA.